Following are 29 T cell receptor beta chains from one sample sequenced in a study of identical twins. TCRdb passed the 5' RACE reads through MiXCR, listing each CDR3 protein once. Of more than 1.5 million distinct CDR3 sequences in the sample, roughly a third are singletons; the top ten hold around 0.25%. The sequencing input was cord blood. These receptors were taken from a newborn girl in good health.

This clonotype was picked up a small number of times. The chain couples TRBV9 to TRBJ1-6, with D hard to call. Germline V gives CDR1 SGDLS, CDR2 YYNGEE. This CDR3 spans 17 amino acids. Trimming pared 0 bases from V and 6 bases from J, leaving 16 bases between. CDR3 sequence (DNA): TGTGCCAGCAGCGTAGATGGCCGAGCCTCGGTTAATTCACCCCTCCACTTT. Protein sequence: CASSVDGRASVNSPLHF.

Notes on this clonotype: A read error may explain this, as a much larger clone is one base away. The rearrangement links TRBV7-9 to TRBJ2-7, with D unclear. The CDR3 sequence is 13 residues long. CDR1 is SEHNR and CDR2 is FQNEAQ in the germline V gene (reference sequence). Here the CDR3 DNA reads TGTGCCAGCAGCTTAGCCGTGGGTTACGAGCAGTCCTTC. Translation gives CASSLAVGYEQSF.

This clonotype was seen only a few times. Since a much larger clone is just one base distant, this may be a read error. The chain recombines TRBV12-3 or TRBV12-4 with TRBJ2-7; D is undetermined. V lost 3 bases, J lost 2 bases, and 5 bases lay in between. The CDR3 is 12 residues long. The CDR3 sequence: CASSFDPYEQYF. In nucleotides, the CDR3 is TGTGCCAGCAGTTTTGACCCCTACGAGCAGTACTTC.

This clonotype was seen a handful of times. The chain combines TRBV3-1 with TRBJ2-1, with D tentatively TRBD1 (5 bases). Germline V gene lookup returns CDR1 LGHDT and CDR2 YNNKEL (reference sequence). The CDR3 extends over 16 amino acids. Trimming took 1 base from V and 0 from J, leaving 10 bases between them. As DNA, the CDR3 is TGTGCCAGCAGCCAAGGCTGGGGCGGCTCCTACAATGAGCAGTTCTTC. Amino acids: CASSQGWGGSYNEQFF.

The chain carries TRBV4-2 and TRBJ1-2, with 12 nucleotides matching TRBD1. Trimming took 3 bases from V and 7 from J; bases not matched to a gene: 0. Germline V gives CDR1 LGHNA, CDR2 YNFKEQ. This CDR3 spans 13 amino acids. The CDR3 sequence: CASSQGQGAGYTF. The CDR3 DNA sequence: TGTGCCAGCAGCCAGGGACAGGGGGCTGGCTACACCTTC.

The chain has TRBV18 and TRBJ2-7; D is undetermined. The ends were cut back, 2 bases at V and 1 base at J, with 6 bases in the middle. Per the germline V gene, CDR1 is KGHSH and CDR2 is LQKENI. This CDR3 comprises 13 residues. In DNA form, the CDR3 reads TGTGCCAGCTCACCATCAACGTCCTACGAGCAGTACTTC. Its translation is CASSPSTSYEQYF. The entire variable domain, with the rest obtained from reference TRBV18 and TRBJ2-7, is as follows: NAGVMQNPRHLVRRRGQEARLRCSPMKGHSHVYWYRQLPEEGLKFMVYLQKENIIDESGMPKERFSAEFPKEGPSILRIQQVVRGDSAAYFCASSPSTSYEQYFGPGTRLTVT.

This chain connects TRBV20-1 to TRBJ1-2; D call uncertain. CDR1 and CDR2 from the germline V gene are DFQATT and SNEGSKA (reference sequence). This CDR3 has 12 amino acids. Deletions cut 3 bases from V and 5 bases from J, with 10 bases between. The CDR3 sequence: CSASQTDYGYTF. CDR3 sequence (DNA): TGCAGTGCTAGTCAAACGGATTATGGCTACACCTTC.

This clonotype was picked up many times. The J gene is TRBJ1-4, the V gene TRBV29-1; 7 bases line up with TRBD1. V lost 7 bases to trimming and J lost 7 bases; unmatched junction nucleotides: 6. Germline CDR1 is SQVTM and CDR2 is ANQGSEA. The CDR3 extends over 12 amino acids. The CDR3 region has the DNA TGCAGCGGACGACAGGGAGGTGAAAAACTGTTTTTT. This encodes CSGRQGGEKLFF.

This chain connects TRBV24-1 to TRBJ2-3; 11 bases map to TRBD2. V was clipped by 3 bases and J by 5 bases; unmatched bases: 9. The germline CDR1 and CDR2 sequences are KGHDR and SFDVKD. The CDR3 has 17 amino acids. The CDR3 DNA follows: TGTGCCACCAGTGATACCATAGCGGGAGGGCCCATAGATACGCAGTATTTT. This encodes CATSDTIAGGPIDTQYF.

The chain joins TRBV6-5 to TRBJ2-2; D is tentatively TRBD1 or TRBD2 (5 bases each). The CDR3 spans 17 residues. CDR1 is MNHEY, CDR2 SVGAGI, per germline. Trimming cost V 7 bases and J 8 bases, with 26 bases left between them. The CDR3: CASTYSQGRTALGELFF. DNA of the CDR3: TGTGCCAGCACTTATTCGCAGGGTCGGACTGCACTTGGGGAGCTGTTTTTT.

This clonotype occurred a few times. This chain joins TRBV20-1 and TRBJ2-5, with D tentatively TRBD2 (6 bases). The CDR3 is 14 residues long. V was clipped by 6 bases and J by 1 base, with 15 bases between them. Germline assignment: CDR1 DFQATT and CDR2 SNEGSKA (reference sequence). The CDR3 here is CSASIAEVQETQYF. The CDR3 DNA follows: TGCAGTGCGAGTATAGCGGAGGTCCAAGAGACCCAGTACTTC.

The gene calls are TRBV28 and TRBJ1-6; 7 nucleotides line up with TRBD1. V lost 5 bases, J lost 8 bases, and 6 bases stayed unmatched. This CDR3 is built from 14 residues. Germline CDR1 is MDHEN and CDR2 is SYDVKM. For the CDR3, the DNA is TGTGCCAGCAGTCGACAGGGATTGGATTCACCCCTCCACTTT. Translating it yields CASSRQGLDSPLHF.

CDR3 sequence (DNA): TGCGCCAGCAGCCAATTCTTTGAACAGGCCCGTAGCTATGGCTACACCTTC. Translated: CASSQFFEQARSYGYTF. J is TRBJ1-2 and V is TRBV4-1, with D maybe TRBD1 (5 bases). CDR1 is MGHRA, CDR2 YSYEKL, per germline. The CDR3 consists of 17 residues. V lost 2 bases, J lost 4 bases, and 20 bases lay in between.

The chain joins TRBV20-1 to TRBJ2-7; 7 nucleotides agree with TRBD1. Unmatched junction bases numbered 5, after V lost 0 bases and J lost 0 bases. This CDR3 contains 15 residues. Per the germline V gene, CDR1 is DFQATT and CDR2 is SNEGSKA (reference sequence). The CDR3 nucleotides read TGCAGTGCTAGAGAAGGGGGCTTTAGCTCCTACGAGCAGTACTTC. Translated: CSAREGGFSSYEQYF.

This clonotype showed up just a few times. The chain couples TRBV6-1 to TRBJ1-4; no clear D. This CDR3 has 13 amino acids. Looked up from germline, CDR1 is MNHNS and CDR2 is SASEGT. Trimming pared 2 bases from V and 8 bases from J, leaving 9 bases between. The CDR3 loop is CASSEWGDEKLFF. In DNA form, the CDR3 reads TGTGCCAGCAGTGAATGGGGAGACGAAAAACTGTTTTTT.

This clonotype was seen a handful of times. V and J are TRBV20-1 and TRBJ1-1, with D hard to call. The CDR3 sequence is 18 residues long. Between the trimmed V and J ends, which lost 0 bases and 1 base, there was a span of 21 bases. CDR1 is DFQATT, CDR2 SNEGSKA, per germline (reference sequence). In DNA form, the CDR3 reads TGCAGTGCTAGAGATTTTGGGTTCGTCAGAACCCCGAACACTGAAGCTTTCTTT. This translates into CSARDFGFVRTPNTEAFF.

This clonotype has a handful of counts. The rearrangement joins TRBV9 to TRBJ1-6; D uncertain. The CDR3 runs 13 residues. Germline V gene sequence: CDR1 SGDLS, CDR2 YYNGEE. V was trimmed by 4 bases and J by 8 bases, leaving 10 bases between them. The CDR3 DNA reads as TGTGCCAGCAGCTTCCGTCTCTATTCACCCCTCCACTTT. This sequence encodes CASSFRLYSPLHF. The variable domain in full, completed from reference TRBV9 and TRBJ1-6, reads DSGVTQTPKHLITATGQRVTLRCSPRSGDLSVYWYQQSLDQGLQFLIQYYNGEERAKGNILERFSAQQFPDLHSELNLSSLELGDSALYFCASSFRLYSPLHFGNGTRLTVT.

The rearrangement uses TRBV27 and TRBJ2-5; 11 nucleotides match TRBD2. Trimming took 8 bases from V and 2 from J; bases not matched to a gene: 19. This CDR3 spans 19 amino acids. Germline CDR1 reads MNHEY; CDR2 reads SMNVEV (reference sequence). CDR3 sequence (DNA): TGTGCCAGCGCTCGGGCCCGGACGCTAGCGGGAGGCCCTCAAGAGACCCAGTACTTC. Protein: CASARARTLAGGPQETQYF.

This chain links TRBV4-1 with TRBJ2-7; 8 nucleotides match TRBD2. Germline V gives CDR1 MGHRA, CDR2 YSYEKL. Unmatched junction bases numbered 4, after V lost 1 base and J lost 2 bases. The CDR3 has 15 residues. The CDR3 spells CASSQGPGLAYEQYF. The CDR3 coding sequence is TGCGCCAGCAGCCAAGGCCCGGGACTAGCCTACGAGCAGTACTTC.

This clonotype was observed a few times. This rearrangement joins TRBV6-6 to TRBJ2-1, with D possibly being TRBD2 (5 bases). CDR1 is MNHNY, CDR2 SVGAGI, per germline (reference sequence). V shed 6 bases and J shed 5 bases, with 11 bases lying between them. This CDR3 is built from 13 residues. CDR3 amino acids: CASRTDFNNEQFF. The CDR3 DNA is TGTGCCAGCAGAACGGACTTTAACAATGAGCAGTTCTTC.

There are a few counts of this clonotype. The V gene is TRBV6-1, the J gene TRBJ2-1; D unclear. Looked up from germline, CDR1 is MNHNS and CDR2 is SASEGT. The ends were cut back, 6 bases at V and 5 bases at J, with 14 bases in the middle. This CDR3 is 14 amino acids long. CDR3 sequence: CASSGAQVNNEQFF. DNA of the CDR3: TGTGCCAGCAGCGGCGCCCAGGTGAACAATGAGCAGTTCTTC.

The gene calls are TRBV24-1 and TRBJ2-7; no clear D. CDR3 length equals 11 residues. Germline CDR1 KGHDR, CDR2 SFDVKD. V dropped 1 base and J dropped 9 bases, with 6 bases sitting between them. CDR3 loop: CATSDLPSQYF. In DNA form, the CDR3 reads TGTGCCACCAGTGATTTACCATCGCAGTACTTC.

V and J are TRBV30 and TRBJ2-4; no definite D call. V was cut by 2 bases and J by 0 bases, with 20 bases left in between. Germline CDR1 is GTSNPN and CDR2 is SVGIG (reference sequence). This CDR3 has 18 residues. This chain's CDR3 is CAWSRAVLIRLAKNIQYF. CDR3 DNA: TGTGCCTGGAGTAGGGCCGTGCTGATACGGTTAGCCAAAAACATTCAGTACTTC.

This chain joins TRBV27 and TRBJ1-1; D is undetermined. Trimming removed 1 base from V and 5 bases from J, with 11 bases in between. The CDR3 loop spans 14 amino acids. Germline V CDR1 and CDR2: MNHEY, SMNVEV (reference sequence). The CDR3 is CASSLLGIMTEAFF. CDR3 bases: TGTGCCAGCAGTTTATTAGGAATAATGACTGAAGCTTTCTTT.

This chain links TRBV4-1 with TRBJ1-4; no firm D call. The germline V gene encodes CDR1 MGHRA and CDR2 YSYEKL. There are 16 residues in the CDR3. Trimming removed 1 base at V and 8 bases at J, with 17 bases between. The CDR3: CASSQGEMVTSEKLFF. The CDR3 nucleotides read TGCGCCAGCAGCCAAGGAGAGATGGTGACGTCCGAAAAACTGTTTTTT.

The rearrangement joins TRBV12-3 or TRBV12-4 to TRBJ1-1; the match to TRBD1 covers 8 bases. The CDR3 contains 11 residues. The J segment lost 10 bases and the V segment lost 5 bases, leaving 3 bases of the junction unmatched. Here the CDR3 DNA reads TGTGCCAGCAGTCGCGGGACAGGAGCTTTCTTT. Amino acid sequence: CASSRGTGAFF.

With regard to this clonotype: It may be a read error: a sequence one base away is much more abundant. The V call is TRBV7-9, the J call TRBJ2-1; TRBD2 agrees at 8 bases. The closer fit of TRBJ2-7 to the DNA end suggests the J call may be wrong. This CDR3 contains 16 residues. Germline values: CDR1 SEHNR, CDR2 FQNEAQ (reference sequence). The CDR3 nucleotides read TGTGCCAGCAGCTCCTTAGCGGGGAGCTCCTACAATGAGCAGTACTTC. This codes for CASSSLAGSSYNEQYF.

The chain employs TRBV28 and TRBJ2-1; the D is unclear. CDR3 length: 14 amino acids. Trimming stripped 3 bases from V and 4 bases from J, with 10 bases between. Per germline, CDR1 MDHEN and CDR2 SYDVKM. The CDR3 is CASSLVSAYNEQFF. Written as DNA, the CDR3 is TGTGCCAGCAGTTTGGTGTCGGCATACAATGAGCAGTTCTTC.

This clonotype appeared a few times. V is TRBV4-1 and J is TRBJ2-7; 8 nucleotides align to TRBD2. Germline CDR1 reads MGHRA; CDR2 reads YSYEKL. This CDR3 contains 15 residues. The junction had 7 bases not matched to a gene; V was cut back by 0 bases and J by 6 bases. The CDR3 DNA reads TGCGCCAGCAGCCAAGATAGCGGGGTCCTTCTCGAGCAGTACTTC. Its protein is CASSQDSGVLLEQYF.